The next 18 T cell receptor beta chains were all read from a single sample in a study of shared clonotypes between healthy human individuals. The repertoire was sequenced with immunoSEQ multiplex PCR; TCRdb's copy has only in-frame clones and lacks some. There are about 1,500,000 clones in the sample; 96% occur only once, and about 1.2% lies in the top ten. The sequencing input was naive CD4+ T cells sorted from blood. Described subset: CD45RA+ positively selected. These receptors all stem from a man aged 30 to 39 in good health.

The chain recombines TRBV6-1 with TRBJ2-3; 10 bases match TRBD2. Germline lookup yields CDR1 MNHNS and CDR2 SASEGT. V gave up 5 bases and J gave up 4 bases; unmatched junction bases: 6. CDR3 length: 15 amino acids. The chain's CDR3 is CASSRASGSADTQYF. CDR3 bases: TGTGCCAGCAGTCGGGCTAGCGGGAGCGCAGATACGCAGTATTTT.

The rearrangement joins TRBV5-6 to TRBJ2-1; D unclear. Germline values: CDR1 SGHDT, CDR2 YYEEEE. The length of the CDR3 is 12 residues. Trimming pared 7 bases from V and 10 bases from J, leaving 15 bases between. The CDR3 nucleotides read TGTGCCAGCTCGCAAGTCCGGACCGAGCAGTTCTTC. Its translation is CASSQVRTEQFF.

In this sample, this clone turned up a few times. The chain combines TRBV6-1 with TRBJ2-2; D not resolved. The CDR3 runs to 14 residues. The germline V gene encodes CDR1 MNHNS and CDR2 SASEGT. Trimming removed 5 bases from V and 0 bases from J, with 7 bases in between. The DNA of the CDR3 is TGTGCCAGCAGTAGGCAGTCGAACACCGGGGAGCTGTTTTTT. Protein sequence: CASSRQSNTGELFF.

The chain has TRBV7-3 and TRBJ2-5; TRBD2 matches at 9 bases. The CDR3 is 16 amino acids. J was trimmed by 5 bases and V by 5 bases; bases with no gene match: 12. Per the germline V gene, CDR1 is SGHTA and CDR2 is FQGTGA. The CDR3 DNA follows: TGTGCCAGCAGCCTCTCCGGGACTAGCACAGCGGAGACCCAGTACTTC. Translation: CASSLSGTSTAETQYF.

The chain recombines TRBV18 with TRBJ2-7; the D gene is possibly TRBD1 (5 bases). The CDR3 is 16 residues long. The germline CDR1 and CDR2 sequences are KGHSH and LQKENI. Between the trimmed V and J ends, which lost 6 bases and 4 bases, there was a span of 22 bases. The CDR3 here is CASSRQRENPQYEQYF. Here the CDR3 DNA reads TGTGCCAGCTCCCGACAGCGCGAAAACCCGCAATACGAGCAGTACTTC.

The chain links TRBV11-2 to TRBJ2-3; possible D gene TRBD2, 7 bases. CDR1 is SGHAT, CDR2 FQNNGV, per germline. V lost 3 bases, J lost 6 bases, and 13 bases lay in between. The CDR3 totals 14 residues. The CDR3 DNA reads TGTGCCAGCAGCTTCGCGGGGGCGATGGATACGCAGTATTTT. Its translation: CASSFAGAMDTQYF. The variable domain in full, with the rest retrieved from reference TRBV11-2 and TRBJ2-3, is EAGVAQSPRYKIIEKRQSVAFWCNPISGHATLYWYQQILGQGPKLLIQFQNNGVVDDSQLPKDRFSAERLKGVDSTLKIQPAKLEDSAVYLCASSFAGAMDTQYFGPGTRLTVL.

This sequence joins TRBV29-1 and TRBJ2-7, with TRBD2 matching 13 bases. The CDR3 sequence is 13 residues long. Trimming cost V 5 bases and J 4 bases; bases outside gene matches: 2. From germline, CDR1 is SQVTM and CDR2 ANQGSEA. Written as DNA, the CDR3 is TGCAGCGTTTGGACTAGCGGGAGTTACGAGCAGTACTTC. It specifies CSVWTSGSYEQYF.

The chain links TRBV7-9 to TRBJ2-3; 9 nucleotides line up with TRBD2. The V gene end was trimmed by 0 bases and the J gene end by 0 bases; junction bases not matched to a gene: 7. Germline V gives CDR1 SEHNR, CDR2 FQNEAQ (reference sequence). The CDR3 sequence is 18 residues long. The CDR3 sequence: CASSLAREGPRSTDTQYF. As DNA, the CDR3 is TGTGCCAGCAGCTTAGCGCGGGAGGGCCCCCGTAGCACAGATACGCAGTATTTT.

The chain carries TRBV19 and TRBJ1-3; 9 bases map to TRBD1. Unmatched junction bases numbered 12, after V lost 9 bases and J lost 0 bases. The CDR3 has 17 residues. Germline CDR1 is LNHDA and CDR2 is SQIVND (reference sequence). In DNA, the CDR3 is TGTGCCAGCAGAAAGGGACAGGGACCCAACTCTGGAAACACCATATATTTT. Protein: CASRKGQGPNSGNTIYF.

The CDR3 is CSVDRQGRYGYTF. The CDR3 coding sequence is TGCAGCGTCGACAGACAGGGCCGCTATGGCTACACCTTC. V and J are TRBV29-1 and TRBJ1-2; 7 nucleotides match TRBD1. Germline V gene lookup returns CDR1 SQVTM and CDR2 ANQGSEA. The CDR3 covers 13 residues. J was trimmed by 4 bases and V by 6 bases; bases with no gene match: 8. The entire variable domain, with the rest obtained from reference TRBV29-1 and TRBJ1-2, is as follows: SAVISQKPSRDICQRGTSLTIQCQVDSQVTMMFWYRQQPGQSLTLIATANQGSEATYESGFVIDKFPISRPNLTFSTLTVSNMSPEDSSIYLCSVDRQGRYGYTFGSGTRLTVV.

This chain connects TRBV28 to TRBJ2-5; 13 bases fit TRBD2. J gave up 2 bases and V 1 base, and 4 bases lay outside the gene matches. CDR3 length: 17 amino acids. Per germline, CDR1 MDHEN and CDR2 SYDVKM. The CDR3, as DNA: TGTGCCAGCAGTTTATTCGGACTAGCGGGAGTTCAAGAGACCCAGTACTTC. Amino acid sequence: CASSLFGLAGVQETQYF.

V gene TRBV2 combines with J gene TRBJ1-1; D perhaps matches TRBD1 (5 bases). Germline V gene sequence: CDR1 SNHLY, CDR2 FYNNEI. The length of the CDR3 is 15 residues. Trimming removed 8 bases at V and 4 bases at J, with 20 bases between. CDR3: CASWDLRRGGTEAFF. CDR3 coding DNA: TGTGCCAGCTGGGACCTTAGAAGAGGCGGCACTGAAGCTTTCTTT.

This clone has just one count. The genes are TRBV27 and TRBJ1-4; D unresolved. The V gene's germline CDR1 is MNHEY and CDR2 SMNVEV (reference sequence). The CDR3 extends over 16 amino acids. The V and J ends lost 3 bases and 4 bases respectively, with 15 bases between them. CDR3 amino acids: CASSFKPFQFNEKLFF. CDR3 bases: TGTGCCAGCAGTTTTAAGCCGTTCCAATTTAATGAAAAACTGTTTTTT.

The chain recombines TRBV6-5 with TRBJ1-2; 8 bases match TRBD1. This CDR3 comprises 14 residues. V was clipped by 4 bases and J by 5 bases; unmatched bases: 6. Germline V gene data show CDR1 as MNHEY and CDR2 as SVGAGI. The CDR3: CASSSTGTGYGYTF. In DNA, the CDR3 is TGTGCCAGCAGTTCCACCGGGACAGGATATGGCTACACCTTC.

The V gene is TRBV6-1, the J gene TRBJ2-5; D unresolved. Germline assignment: CDR1 MNHNS and CDR2 SASEGT. The CDR3 spans 12 residues. The ends were cut back, 2 bases at V and 4 bases at J, with 5 bases in the middle. The CDR3 sequence: CASSEFRETQYF. CDR3 nucleotides: TGTGCCAGCAGTGAATTTAGAGAGACCCAGTACTTC.

This rearrangement joins TRBV5-1 to TRBJ2-5; D is unclear. The CDR3 runs to 13 residues. Deletions cut 4 bases from V and 5 bases from J, with 12 bases between. Germline V gene data show CDR1 as SGHRS and CDR2 as YFSETQ. The CDR3 DNA sequence: TGCGCCAGCAGCGTGTCAGGACCCGAGACCCAGTACTTC. Its protein product is CASSVSGPETQYF.

J is TRBJ1-4 and V is TRBV9; 10 bases align to TRBD1. CDR1 is SGDLS, CDR2 YYNGEE, per germline. The ends lost 7 bases at V and 7 bases at J; junction bases unmatched: 10. This CDR3 comprises 15 residues. Here the CDR3 reads CASRESGQGTEKLFF. The DNA of the CDR3 is TGTGCCAGCCGGGAGTCGGGACAGGGGACTGAAAAACTGTTTTTT. Full variable domain (outside the CDR3, taken from reference TRBV9 and TRBJ1-4): DSGVTQTPKHLITATGQRVTLRCSPRSGDLSVYWYQQSLDQGLQFLIQYYNGEERAKGNILERFSAQQFPDLHSELNLSSLELGDSALYFCASRESGQGTEKLFFGSGTQLSVL.

The chain joins TRBV5-1 to TRBJ2-1; D call uncertain. Germline loops: CDR1 SGHRS, CDR2 YFSETQ. Trimming took off 1 base at V and 7 bases at J, with 15 bases between the two ends. The CDR3 covers 15 residues. CDR3 nucleotide sequence: TGCGCCAGCAGCTTGAAGGCAAACCTCGGGAATGAGCAGTTCTTC. Its translation: CASSLKANLGNEQFF.